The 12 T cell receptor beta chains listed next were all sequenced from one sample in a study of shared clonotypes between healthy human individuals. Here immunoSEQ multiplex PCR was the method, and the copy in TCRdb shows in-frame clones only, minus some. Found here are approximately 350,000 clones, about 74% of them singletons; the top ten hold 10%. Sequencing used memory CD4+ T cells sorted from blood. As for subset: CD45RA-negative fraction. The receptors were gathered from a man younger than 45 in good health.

CDR3 amino acids: CASSRQGTGELFF. The CDR3 DNA sequence: TGTGCCAGCAGTCGACAGGGGACCGGGGAGCTGTTTTTT. The chain recombines TRBV27 with TRBJ2-2; 8 nucleotides agree with TRBD1. CDR1 MNHEY and CDR2 SMNVEV come from the germline V gene (reference sequence). The CDR3 has 13 amino acids. V was pared by 5 bases and J by 5 bases, with 1 base of the junction left unmatched.

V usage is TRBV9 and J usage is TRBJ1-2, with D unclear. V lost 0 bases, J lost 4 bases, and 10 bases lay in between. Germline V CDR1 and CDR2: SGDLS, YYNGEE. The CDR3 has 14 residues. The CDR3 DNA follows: TGTGCCAGCAGCGTAGGAGGGCAGCCCTATGGCTACACCTTC. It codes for CASSVGGQPYGYTF.

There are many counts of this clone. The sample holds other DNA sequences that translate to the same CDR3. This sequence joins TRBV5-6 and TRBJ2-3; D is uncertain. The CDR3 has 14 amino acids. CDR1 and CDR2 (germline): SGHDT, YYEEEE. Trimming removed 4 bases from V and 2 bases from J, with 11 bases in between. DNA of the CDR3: TGTGCCAGCAGCCCGACCCTCCCCACAGATACGCAGTATTTT. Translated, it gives CASSPTLPTDTQYF.

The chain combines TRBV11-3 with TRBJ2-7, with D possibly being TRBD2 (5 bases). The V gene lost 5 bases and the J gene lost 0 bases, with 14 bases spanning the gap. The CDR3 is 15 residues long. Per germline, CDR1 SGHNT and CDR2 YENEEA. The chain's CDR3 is CASSPGLSSSYEQYF. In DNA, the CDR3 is TGTGCCAGCAGCCCCGGACTCTCAAGCTCCTACGAGCAGTACTTC.

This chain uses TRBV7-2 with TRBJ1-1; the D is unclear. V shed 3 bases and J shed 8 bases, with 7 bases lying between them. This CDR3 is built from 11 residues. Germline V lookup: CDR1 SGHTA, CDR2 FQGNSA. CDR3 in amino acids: CASSLTREAFF. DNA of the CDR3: TGTGCCAGCAGCTTGACAAGGGAAGCTTTCTTT.

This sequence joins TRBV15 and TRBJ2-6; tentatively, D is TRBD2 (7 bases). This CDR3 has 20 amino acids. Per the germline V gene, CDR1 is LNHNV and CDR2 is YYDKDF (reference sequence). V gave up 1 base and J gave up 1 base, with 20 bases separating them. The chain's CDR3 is CATSRVPGGRGLSGANVLTF. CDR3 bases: TGTGCCACCAGCAGAGTCCCGGGGGGCAGGGGTCTATCTGGGGCCAACGTCCTGACTTTC.

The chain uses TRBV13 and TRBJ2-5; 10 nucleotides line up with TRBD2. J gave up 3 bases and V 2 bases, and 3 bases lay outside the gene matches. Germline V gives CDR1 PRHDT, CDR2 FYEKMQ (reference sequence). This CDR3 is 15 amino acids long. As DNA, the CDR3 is TGTGCCAGCAGCTTACCAGCGGGAGGGAAAGAGACCCAGTACTTC. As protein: CASSLPAGGKETQYF.

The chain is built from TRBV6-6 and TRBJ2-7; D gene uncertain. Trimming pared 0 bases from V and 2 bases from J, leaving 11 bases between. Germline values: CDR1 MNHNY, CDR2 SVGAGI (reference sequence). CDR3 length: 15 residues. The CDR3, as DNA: TGTGCCAGCAGTTACTCGATACAGCTAACCTACGAGCAGTACTTC. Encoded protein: CASSYSIQLTYEQYF.

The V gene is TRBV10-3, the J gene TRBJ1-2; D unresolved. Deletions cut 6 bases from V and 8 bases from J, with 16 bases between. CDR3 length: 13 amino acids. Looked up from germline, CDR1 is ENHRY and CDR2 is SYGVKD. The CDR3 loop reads CAISQPQTQGYTF. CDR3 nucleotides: TGTGCCATCAGCCAGCCTCAAACTCAGGGCTACACCTTC.

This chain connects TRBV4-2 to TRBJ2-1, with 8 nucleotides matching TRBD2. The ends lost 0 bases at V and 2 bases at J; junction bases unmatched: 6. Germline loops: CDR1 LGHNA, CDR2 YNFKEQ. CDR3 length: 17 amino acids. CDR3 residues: CASSQDTSGATYNEQFF. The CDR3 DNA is TGTGCCAGCAGCCAAGACACTAGCGGAGCCACCTACAATGAGCAGTTCTTC.

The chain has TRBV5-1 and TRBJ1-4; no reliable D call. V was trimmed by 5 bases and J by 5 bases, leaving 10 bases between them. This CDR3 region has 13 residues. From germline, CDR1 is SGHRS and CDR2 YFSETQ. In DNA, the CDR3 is TGCGCCAGCAGTCTCCAGCGCAATGAAAAACTGTTTTTT. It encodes CASSLQRNEKLFF.

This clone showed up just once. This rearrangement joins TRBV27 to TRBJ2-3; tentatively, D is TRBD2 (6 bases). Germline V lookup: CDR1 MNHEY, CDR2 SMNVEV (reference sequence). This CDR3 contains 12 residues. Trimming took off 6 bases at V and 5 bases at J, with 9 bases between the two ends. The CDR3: CASSEGGDTQYF. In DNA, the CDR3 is TGTGCCAGCAGCGAGGGAGGAGATACGCAGTATTTT.